This T cell receptor (beta chain) was recorded in a study of OX40 agonist ivuxolimab in advanced cancers. General study findings and limits: CD8+ T cells were the subset that, on average, had more expanded clones than CD4+. Within 6 weeks, CD4+ and CD8+ blood T cells expanded clonally at 0.1 to 3.0 mg/kg.

Data came from immunoSEQ multiplex PCR; TCRdb stores just in-frame clones and leaves some out. The table has tens of thousands of clones, about 91% seen once; the top ten hold about 2.4%. Regarding this clone: Its antigen is as yet unknown.

CDR1 and CDR2 from the germline V gene are MDHEN and SYDVKM. Unmatched junction bases numbered 4, after V lost 4 bases and J lost 2 bases. The CDR3 consists of 15 residues. Sequenced material: CD4+ or CD8+ T cells sorted from blood, taken in a trial of the OX40 agonist ivuxolimab. This TCR derives from an adult with an advanced solid tumor such as melanoma, head and neck, liver or kidney cancer. V gene TRBV28 combines with J gene TRBJ1-5; 8 bases are a match to TRBD1. The CDR3 loop reads CASSSGQGGNQPQHF. In DNA form, the CDR3 reads TGTGCCAGCAGTTCAGGACAGGGTGGCAATCAGCCCCAGCATTTT.